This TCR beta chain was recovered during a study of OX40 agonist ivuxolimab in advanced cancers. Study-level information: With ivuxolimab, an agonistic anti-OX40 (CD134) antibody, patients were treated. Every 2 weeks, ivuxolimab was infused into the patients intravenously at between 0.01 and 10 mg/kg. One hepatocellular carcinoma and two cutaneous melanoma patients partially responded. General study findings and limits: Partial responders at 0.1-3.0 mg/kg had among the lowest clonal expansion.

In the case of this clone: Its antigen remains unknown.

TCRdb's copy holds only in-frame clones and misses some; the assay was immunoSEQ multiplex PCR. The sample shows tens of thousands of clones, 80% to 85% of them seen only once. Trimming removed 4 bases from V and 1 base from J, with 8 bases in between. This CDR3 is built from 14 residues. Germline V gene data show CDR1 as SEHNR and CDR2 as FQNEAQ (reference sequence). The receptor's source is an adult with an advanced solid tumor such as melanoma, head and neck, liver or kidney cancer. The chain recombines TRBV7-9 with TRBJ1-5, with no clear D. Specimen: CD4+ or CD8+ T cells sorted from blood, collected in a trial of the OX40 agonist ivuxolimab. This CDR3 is CASSYSESNQPQHF. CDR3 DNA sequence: TGTGCCAGCAGCTACAGTGAAAGCAATCAGCCCCAGCATTTT.